This record looks at one T cell receptor (beta chain) sequence and its context. This sample was included in a study of blood T cell repertoires in COVID-19. Study-level information: Samples representing acute and convalescent COVID-19 were sourced from the United States, Italy and Spain.

CDR1 and CDR2 (germline): LNHDA, SQIVND (reference sequence). This CDR3 region has 14 residues. The V gene lost 4 bases and the J gene lost 1 base, with 8 bases spanning the gap. Assignments of participants to cohorts depended upon their own reported clinical history. For recovered donors of Cohort 3, there were two negative PCRs, clearance, or symptom resolution. The method was immunoSEQ multiplex PCR; TCRdb's version includes in-frame clones alone and lacks a portion of them. The sample contains some 320,000 clones, under 95% of which appear only once. Input material: PBMCs or T cells enriched from blood (not recorded which). The chain links TRBV19 to TRBJ1-5; D call uncertain. The receptor was isolated from a man aged 55 to 70 who had recovered from COVID-19. The CDR3 sequence is CASSTTGSNQPQHF. CDR3 bases: TGTGCCAGTAGTACTACGGGGAGCAATCAGCCCCAGCATTTT.